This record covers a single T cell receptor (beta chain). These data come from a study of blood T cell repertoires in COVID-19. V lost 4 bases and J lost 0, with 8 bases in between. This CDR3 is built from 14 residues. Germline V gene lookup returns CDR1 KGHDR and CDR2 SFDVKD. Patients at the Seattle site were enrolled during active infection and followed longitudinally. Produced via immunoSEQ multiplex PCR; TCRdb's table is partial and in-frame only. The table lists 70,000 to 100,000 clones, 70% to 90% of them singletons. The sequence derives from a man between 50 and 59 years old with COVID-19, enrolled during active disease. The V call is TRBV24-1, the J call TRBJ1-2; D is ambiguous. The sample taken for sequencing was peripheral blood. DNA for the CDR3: TGTGCCACCAGTGACTTTACGGCTAACTATGGCTACACCTTC. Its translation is CATSDFTANYGYTF.